Listed below are T cell receptor beta chains from one sample, sequenced in a study of CD8+ T cells in alopecia areata. Method: immunoSEQ multiplex PCR; TCRdb's copy keeps in-frame clones and lacks some. The sample lists 200,000 to 250,000 clones, under 75% seen once, with around 1.5% in the top ten. Material: CD4+ T cells sorted from blood, obtained at week 4, from a patient treated with tofacitinib. The receptor source for this set is a human donor with alopecia areata. Each CDR3 is given with its conserved first and last residue.

v_call	j_call	cdr3_aa
TRBV5-1	TRBJ1-2	CASSENLSSNYGYTF
TRBV15	TRBJ2-3	CATIAGYTDTQYF
TRBV30	TRBJ1-5	CAWQQGGGYQPQHF
TRBV7-2	TRBJ2-7	CASSLATPLDPYEQYF
TRBV29-1	TRBJ2-1	CSVEGTGGYNEQFF
TRBV14	TRBJ2-7	CASSQADRVEYF
TRBV29-1	TRBJ2-1	CSAHPGGNEQFF
TRBV5-1	TRBJ2-5	CASNLDRSETQYF
TRBV29-1	TRBJ1-1	CSVTDPLNTEAFF
TRBV7-3	TRBJ1-1	CASSPGDRGTNTEAFF
TRBV18	TRBJ1-1	CASSPGTGGARTEAFF
TRBV19	TRBJ2-3	CASSGIHTDTQYF
TRBV7-3	TRBJ2-5	CASSLNTRGAQYF
TRBV11-2	TRBJ2-3	CASSSDHTQYF
TRBV5-1	TRBJ2-7	CASSSGRAEQYF
TRBV30	TRBJ1-2	CAWRTGTGDYGYTF
TRBV5-1	TRBJ1-2	CASSSNRVLYGYTF
TRBV15	TRBJ1-3	CATSRDRVQAGNTIYF
TRBV29-1	TRBJ1-2	CSVGIGDF
TRBV6-5	TRBJ1-6	CASSYPIDTGDSPLHF
TRBV20-1	TRBJ1-1	CSALQEEAFF
TRBV29-1	TRBJ2-1	CSVAGTRAYNEQFF
TRBV5-1	TRBJ1-4	CASSLRSQGSFEKLFF
TRBV30	TRBJ1-3	CAWNLQGRGNTIYF
TRBV2	TRBJ2-3	CASSELAGNLFSTDTQYF
TRBV30	TRBJ2-7	CAWSVRGGGLSYEQYF
TRBV19	TRBJ1-2	CASSVQLYGYTF
TRBV30	TRBJ2-7	CAWTLAGSPYEQYF